The T cell receptor (beta chain) under discussion was sequenced for a study of cytomegalovirus exposure and HLA in healthy donors. Overall study context: Drawn from HLA-typed donors, about 82 million unique TCRs were held in an early data release.

PCR amplification relied on 60 Vbeta primers (plus 13 Jbeta primers). Using immunoSEQ multiplex PCR, the repertoire was profiled, and TCRdb retains in-frame clones only, with some absent. Here the sample spans some 150,000 clones, approximately 74% being singletons. The CDR3 has 15 residues. Germline V gene sequence: CDR1 MNHEY, CDR2 SVGAGI. V lost 8 bases to trimming and J lost 8 bases, with 19 bases between them. A note on this clone: The antigen remains undetermined.

Notes on the study in general: Specific recognition of CMV antigens was confirmed in vitro for three chains (all CMV-associated). 87-base-pair reads could not separate some V segments, including TRBV6-2 and TRBV6-3. At a 0.05 false discovery rate, a later analysis found 15,000 to 20,000 TCR beta sequences to be associated with HLA alleles.

Sequenced sample: PBMCs. The receptor comes from a man in his late teens or twenties in good health and CMV-seropositive. The chain couples TRBV6-5 to TRBJ1-6, with no clear D. In DNA form, the CDR3 reads TGTGCCAGCCGCCCAGTCCCCGAGGGCTATTCACCCCTCCACTTT. This translates into CASRPVPEGYSPLHF.